This TCR beta chain was recorded in a study of shared clonotypes between healthy human individuals (dated by TCRdb to 2020 to 2021). Looking at the study overall: A few men and a couple of women, aged 18 to 49 years, made up the cohort. To increase sequencing depth and limit assay-specific biases, different laboratories used diverse techniques to prepare libraries and sequence TCR repertoires. Blood TCR repertoires of about five healthy adults were deeply sequenced to estimate repertoire size and the extent of clonotype sharing between individuals. Per donor, leukapheresis produced somewhere between about 0.9 and 9.5 billion PBMCs.

About this clone: Its antigen target is currently unknown. No much larger clonotype is one base removed from it; base qualities were not supplied.

CDR1 MNHNY and CDR2 SVGAGI were looked up in the germline V gene (reference sequence). The CDR3, from cysteine to phenylalanine, totals 16 residues. Only the CDR3 DNA stays, 48 bases, in frame from base 1. The junction shows trimming of 4 bases on V and 0 bases on J, plus 13 bases between the germline ends. Overall study results and their limits: The genetic and exposure-history diversity represented was limited by the small number of donors. Sampling was restricted to blood, and TCR repertoires in tissue are likely to differ from TCR repertoires in blood. Pairwise subsampling indicated that sequencing depth was expected to affect the degree of clonotype sharing among donors.

TCR CDR3 regions were amplified from genomic DNA by multiplex PCR using the deep immunoSEQ assay. Extracted genomic DNA from each cell subset was spread evenly across all wells of several immunoSEQ 96-well plates, with each plate serving as a replicate. For unsorted PBMC, about 270 ng of genomic DNA, equivalent to about 30,000 T cell genomes, went into each replicate PCR. Unsorted PBMC genomic DNA was sequenced across ten immunoSEQ deep assay plates. Purified libraries were measured with a Qubit 3.0 fluorometer, size-checked on a Bioanalyzer 2100, and measured again with the KAPA Library Quantification kit. Every immunoSEQ 96-well plate was sequenced on a separate single-read 150-cycle Illumina NextSeq 550 flow cell. As for how the authors treated the data: Because only junctional sequences without quality scores were contained in the immunoSEQ output, filtering matching that applied to full-length reads could not be performed. Sequences were annotated with PyIR, a Python wrapper for IgBLAST v1.9, using IMGT germline references to assign V/J genes and CDR3. Any read was removed if the V/J assignment was weak (E-value above 1e-6), the CDR3 was missing, or the read contained stop codons, out-of-frame junctions, or ambiguous translated residues. A V3J clonotype was defined by an identical inferred V gene, J gene, and CDR3 amino acid sequence. To compute the percentage overlap between repertoires, the number of shared unique clonotypes was divided by the size of the smaller repertoire. Repertoire richness was assessed with RTK rarefaction, the Chao1 estimator, and Recon v2.1 estimates of unobserved clonotypes. Here the immuneACCESS table is served through TCRdb, limited to in-frame sequences with V and J called. Missing clones are a known gap in these copies; in checked studies unresolved V genes cover under half, and the rest lacks a known reason. The DNA was the basis for D and trimming; V, J and clone size are from that table. This sample comprises fewer than 550,000 clones, 60% to 80% of them detected only once. Roughly an eighth of the sample is taken by the ten largest.

The donors were healthy, HIV-negative adults with no recently reported acute infections or vaccinations. All donors were Caucasian adults living in Nashville, Tennessee, USA. In the unsorted samples, some 94 million PBMCs were counted, and genomic DNA was extracted using the QIAamp DNA Blood Mini kit. Blood was collected by leukapheresis, and PBMCs were isolated by Ficoll-Histopaque density gradient centrifugation and then cryopreserved in liquid nitrogen vapor phase. The rearranged segments are TRBV6-6 and TRBJ2-1, with the D gene too uncertain to name. The origin of this receptor is a woman aged 40 to 50 in good health. Some clones in this sample may be carry-over from other donors' samples. The specimen sequenced was PBMCs. The CDR3 loop reads CASSSGYAGSYNEQFF. The sequence in DNA is TGTGCCAGCAGTTCGGGTTACGCAGGCTCCTACAATGAGCAGTTCTTC.